The 21 T cell receptor beta chains reported below all come from one sample, sequenced in a study of shared clonotypes between healthy human individuals. Sequenced by immunoSEQ multiplex PCR; TCRdb stores in-frame clones only, minus some. The sample includes 2 million to 2.5 million clones, 90% to 96% seen only once; the top ten take 0.1% to 0.15%. The sample consisted of naive CD4+ T cells sorted from blood. The sample's subset: CD45RA+ positively selected. The source of these receptors is a man between 18 and 35 years old in good health.

A single count supports this clone. Distinct nucleotide sequences in the sample also encode this CDR3. This chain links TRBV29-1 with TRBJ2-2; tentatively, D is TRBD1 (5 bases). V was trimmed by 6 bases and J by 0 bases, leaving 8 bases between them. The CDR3 has 13 amino acids. Germline assignment: CDR1 SQVTM and CDR2 ANQGSEA. Written as DNA, the CDR3 is TGCAGCGTCGACAGCTCGAACACCGGGGAGCTGTTTTTT. This codes for CSVDSSNTGELFF.

This clone has a single count. The chain recombines TRBV10-3 with TRBJ1-5; D call uncertain. The CDR3 sequence is 13 residues long. V was cut by 0 bases and J by 10 bases, with 10 bases left in between. Germline V CDR1 and CDR2: ENHRY, SYGVKD. The CDR3 here is CAISESKSGPQHF. The CDR3 DNA is TGTGCCATCAGTGAGTCGAAAAGTGGCCCCCAGCATTTT.

The CDR3 nucleotides read TGTGCCAGCAGTGAAAGAGGGGCAGGGAAGGAGCAGTACTTC. Its protein is CASSERGAGKEQYF. This chain uses TRBV25-1 with TRBJ2-7, with D possibly called TRBD1 or TRBD2 (5 bases each). This CDR3 has 14 amino acids. Trimming removed 2 bases from V and 7 bases from J, with 15 bases in between. CDR1 MGHDK and CDR2 SYGVNS come from the germline V gene.

The rearrangement joins TRBV11-2 to TRBJ1-3; D possibly corresponds to TRBD1 (5 bases). Between the trimmed V and J ends, which lost 4 bases and 7 bases, there was a span of 17 bases. Germline V CDR1 and CDR2: SGHAT, FQNNGV. The CDR3 runs to 15 residues. The CDR3 nucleotides read TGTGCCAGCAGCTCGGACAATACTGAGTGGAACACCATATATTTT. The encoded protein is CASSSDNTEWNTIYF.

The chain combines TRBV25-1 with TRBJ2-1; D unresolved. The germline V and J ends were trimmed by 0 bases and 4 bases, with 4 bases remaining between them. This CDR3 is 13 amino acids long. Germline V gene data show CDR1 as MGHDK and CDR2 as SYGVNS. The CDR3 DNA reads TGTGCCAGCAGTGAATATAGTTACAATGAGCAGTTCTTC. It encodes CASSEYSYNEQFF.

V and J are TRBV6-1 and TRBJ2-7; D tentatively reads TRBD1 or TRBD2 (5 bases each). Germline assignment: CDR1 MNHNS and CDR2 SASEGT. The CDR3 loop spans 12 amino acids. V lost 5 bases and J lost 6, with 11 bases in between. CDR3: CASSLSGTEQYF. The DNA for the CDR3 is TGTGCCAGCAGTCTGAGTGGGACCGAGCAGTACTTC.

The chain employs TRBV7-2 and TRBJ2-1; TRBD2 agrees at 13 bases. V lost 7 bases and J lost 9; bases outside the gene matches: 9. The CDR3 sequence is 15 residues long. Per germline, CDR1 SGHTA and CDR2 FQGNSA. DNA for the CDR3: TGTGCCAGCATCCCGACTAGCGGGAGGCTTGGTGAGCAGTTCTTC. Encoded protein: CASIPTSGRLGEQFF.

The chain links TRBV18 to TRBJ2-2, with 7 positions matching TRBD2. Germline assignment: CDR1 KGHSH and CDR2 LQKENI. V gave up 1 base and J gave up 1 base; unmatched junction bases: 3. The CDR3 has 16 amino acids. This chain's CDR3 is CASSPQLAVNTGELFF. Written as DNA, the CDR3 is TGTGCCAGCTCACCACAGCTAGCGGTGAACACCGGGGAGCTGTTTTTT.

This chain connects TRBV14 to TRBJ2-7; a weak D match, TRBD1 (5 bases). Germline-derived CDR1 and CDR2 are SGHDN and FVKESK. Trimming stripped 2 bases from V and 0 bases from J, with 14 bases between. CDR3 length: 16 residues. The CDR3 sequence is CASSQWGRTSSYEQYF. CDR3 nucleotide sequence: TGTGCCAGCAGCCAATGGGGCAGAACCAGCTCCTACGAGCAGTACTTC.

This clone has only one observation. This chain links TRBV6-1 with TRBJ2-7; D ambiguous. The CDR3 length is 16 residues. Trimming removed 1 base at V and 0 bases at J, with 13 bases between. Germline V CDR1 and CDR2: MNHNS, SASEGT. The DNA for the CDR3 is TGTGCCAGCAGTGAAGTAAACAAGTTGAGCTCCTACGAGCAGTACTTC. This translates into CASSEVNKLSSYEQYF.

A note on this clone: This CDR3 is also generated by other DNA sequences in the sample. The chain combines TRBV5-4 with TRBJ2-7, with D hard to call. The CDR3 consists of 12 residues. CDR1 SGHNT and CDR2 YYREEE come from the germline V gene (reference sequence). Deletions cut 0 bases from V and 4 bases from J, with 5 bases between. The CDR3 nucleotides read TGTGCCAGCAGCTTGGGAGGATACGAGCAGTACTTC. As protein: CASSLGGYEQYF.

The V and J genes are TRBV10-2 and TRBJ2-3, with D possibly TRBD1 on 5 matching bases. Germline V CDR1 and CDR2: WSHSY, SAAADI. V lost 5 bases and J lost 6, with 12 bases in between. This CDR3 is 13 amino acids long. The CDR3 DNA sequence: TGCGCCAGCAGTATCCTGGGGCTGGATACGCAGTATTTT. It is translated as CASSILGLDTQYF.

The CDR3: CASSLFRSGAGMNTEAFF. The DNA for the CDR3 is TGTGCCAGCAGCTTGTTTAGGTCAGGGGCGGGAATGAACACTGAAGCTTTCTTT. This sequence joins TRBV5-6 and TRBJ1-1; tentative D call: TRBD1 (6 bases). V was trimmed by 1 base and J by 0 bases, leaving 19 bases between them. The germline CDR1 and CDR2 sequences are SGHDT and YYEEEE. The CDR3 sequence is 18 residues long.

This clone was picked up one time. This sequence joins TRBV5-6 and TRBJ1-2, with a tentative D call TRBD1 (5 bases). Trimming pared 2 bases from V and 0 bases from J, leaving 17 bases between. Germline V CDR1 and CDR2: SGHDT, YYEEEE. This CDR3 contains 17 residues. CDR3 sequence (DNA): TGTGCCAGCAGCTTCGAATCGTTGGGGGGTGCTAACTATGGCTACACCTTC. Translating it yields CASSFESLGGANYGYTF.

The J gene is TRBJ1-1, the V gene TRBV10-3; 9 positions match TRBD1. The junction had 11 bases not matched to a gene; V was cut back by 6 bases and J by 0 bases. Germline CDR1 and CDR2: ENHRY and SYGVKD. This CDR3 region has 17 residues. CDR3 residues: CAIRDRDRAQMNTEAFF. Written as DNA, the CDR3 is TGTGCCATCAGAGACCGGGACAGGGCACAAATGAACACTGAAGCTTTCTTT.

Of note for this clone: The identical CDR3 is also encoded by other nucleotide sequences in the sample. This rearrangement joins TRBV5-6 to TRBJ2-7; TRBD2 might be the D (6 bases). Deletions cut 3 bases from V and 6 bases from J, with 13 bases between. Germline V gene data show CDR1 as SGHDT and CDR2 as YYEEEE. The CDR3 runs to 13 residues. In DNA, the CDR3 is TGTGCCAGCAGCTCGTCCTTCGGGGGCGAGCAGTACTTC. The encoded protein is CASSSSFGGEQYF.

The rearrangement links TRBV7-9 to TRBJ2-1; TRBD2 agrees at 10 bases. The CDR3 loop spans 16 amino acids. Germline values: CDR1 SEHNR, CDR2 FQNEAQ (reference sequence). Trimming took 0 bases from V and 7 from J; bases not matched to a gene: 6. The CDR3 sequence is CASSLASGGAGNEQFF. In DNA, the CDR3 is TGTGCCAGCAGCTTAGCAAGCGGGGGGGCCGGGAATGAGCAGTTCTTC.

The chain couples TRBV6-6 to TRBJ1-4; D remains unclear. CDR3 size: 14 residues. The V end was cut by 6 bases, the J end by 0 bases, with 8 bases between. Per germline, CDR1 MNHNY and CDR2 SVGAGI (reference sequence). The CDR3 sequence: CASRGRATNEKLFF. The CDR3 DNA reads as TGTGCCAGCAGGGGGAGAGCAACTAATGAAAAACTGTTTTTT.

This chain links TRBV6-5 with TRBJ1-3; no definite D call. V was cut by 5 bases and J by 0 bases, with 11 bases left in between. In germline, CDR1 is MNHEY, CDR2 SVGAGI. The CDR3 covers 15 residues. CDR3 region: CASSRAGDSGNTIYF. The CDR3 DNA sequence: TGTGCCAGCAGTCGGGCGGGAGACTCTGGAAACACCATATATTTT.

The V gene is TRBV7-9, the J gene TRBJ2-2; D may match TRBD1 or TRBD2 (6 bases each). V shed 6 bases and J shed 6 bases, with 14 bases lying between them. Germline V gives CDR1 SEHNR, CDR2 FQNEAQ (reference sequence). The CDR3 has 14 residues. CDR3: CASSRSGAAGELFF. The CDR3 bases are TGTGCCAGCAGTCGGTCGGGGGCGGCCGGGGAGCTGTTTTTT.

The rearrangement joins TRBV5-1 to TRBJ1-4; D possibly corresponds to TRBD1 (6 bases). Looked up from germline, CDR1 is SGHRS and CDR2 is YFSETQ. Trimming pared 0 bases from V and 12 bases from J, leaving 9 bases between. The CDR3 is 12 residues long. The CDR3 DNA sequence: TGCGCCAGCAGCTTGGCAGGGGTCGAACTGTTTTTT. Translating gives CASSLAGVELFF.